Detailed here is one T cell receptor beta chain. What it recognizes is unknown. These data are taken from a study of shared clonotypes between healthy human individuals. Study-wide background: Per donor, CD8 memory used one plate, CD8 naive used two, CD4 memory used three and CD4 naive used three. Study-level results: Researchers sampled blood only, noting tissue repertoires likely differ. Rarefaction gave evidence that sorted-subset sequencing remained incomplete despite large depth. Represented genetic and exposure-history diversity was restricted by having few donors.

Here immunoSEQ multiplex PCR was the method, and the copy in TCRdb shows in-frame clones only, minus some. The sample contains about 610,000 clones, roughly 95% of which appear only once. Naive CD8 cells were CD45RO-negative, positively selected for CCR7, excluding terminally differentiated effector memory CD45RA+ cells. V was pared by 5 bases and J by 2 bases, with 15 bases between. The CDR3 consists of 15 residues. Per the germline V gene, CDR1 is MNHEY and CDR2 is SMNVEV (reference sequence). The TCR comes from a young woman in good health. The specimen sequenced was naive CD8+ T cells sorted from blood. V gene TRBV27 combines with J gene TRBJ1-2; D possibly corresponds to TRBD1 (5 bases). The CDR3 loop is CASSHGTDRNYGYTF. The CDR3 DNA sequence: TGTGCCAGCAGTCACGGCACCGACAGAAACTATGGCTACACCTTC.